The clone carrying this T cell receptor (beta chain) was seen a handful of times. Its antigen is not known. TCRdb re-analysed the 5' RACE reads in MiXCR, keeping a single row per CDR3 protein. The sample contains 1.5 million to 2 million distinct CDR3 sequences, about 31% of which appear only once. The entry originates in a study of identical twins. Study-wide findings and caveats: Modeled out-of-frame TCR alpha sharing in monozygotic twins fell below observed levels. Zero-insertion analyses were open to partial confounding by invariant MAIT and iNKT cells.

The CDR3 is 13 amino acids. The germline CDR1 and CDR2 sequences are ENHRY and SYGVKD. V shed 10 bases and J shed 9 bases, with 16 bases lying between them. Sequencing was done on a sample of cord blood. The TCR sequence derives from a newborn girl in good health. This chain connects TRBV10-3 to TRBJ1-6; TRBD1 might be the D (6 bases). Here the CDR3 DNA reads TGTGCCACCACAGGGCTTAGCACTTCACCCCTCCACTTT. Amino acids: CATTGLSTSPLHF.